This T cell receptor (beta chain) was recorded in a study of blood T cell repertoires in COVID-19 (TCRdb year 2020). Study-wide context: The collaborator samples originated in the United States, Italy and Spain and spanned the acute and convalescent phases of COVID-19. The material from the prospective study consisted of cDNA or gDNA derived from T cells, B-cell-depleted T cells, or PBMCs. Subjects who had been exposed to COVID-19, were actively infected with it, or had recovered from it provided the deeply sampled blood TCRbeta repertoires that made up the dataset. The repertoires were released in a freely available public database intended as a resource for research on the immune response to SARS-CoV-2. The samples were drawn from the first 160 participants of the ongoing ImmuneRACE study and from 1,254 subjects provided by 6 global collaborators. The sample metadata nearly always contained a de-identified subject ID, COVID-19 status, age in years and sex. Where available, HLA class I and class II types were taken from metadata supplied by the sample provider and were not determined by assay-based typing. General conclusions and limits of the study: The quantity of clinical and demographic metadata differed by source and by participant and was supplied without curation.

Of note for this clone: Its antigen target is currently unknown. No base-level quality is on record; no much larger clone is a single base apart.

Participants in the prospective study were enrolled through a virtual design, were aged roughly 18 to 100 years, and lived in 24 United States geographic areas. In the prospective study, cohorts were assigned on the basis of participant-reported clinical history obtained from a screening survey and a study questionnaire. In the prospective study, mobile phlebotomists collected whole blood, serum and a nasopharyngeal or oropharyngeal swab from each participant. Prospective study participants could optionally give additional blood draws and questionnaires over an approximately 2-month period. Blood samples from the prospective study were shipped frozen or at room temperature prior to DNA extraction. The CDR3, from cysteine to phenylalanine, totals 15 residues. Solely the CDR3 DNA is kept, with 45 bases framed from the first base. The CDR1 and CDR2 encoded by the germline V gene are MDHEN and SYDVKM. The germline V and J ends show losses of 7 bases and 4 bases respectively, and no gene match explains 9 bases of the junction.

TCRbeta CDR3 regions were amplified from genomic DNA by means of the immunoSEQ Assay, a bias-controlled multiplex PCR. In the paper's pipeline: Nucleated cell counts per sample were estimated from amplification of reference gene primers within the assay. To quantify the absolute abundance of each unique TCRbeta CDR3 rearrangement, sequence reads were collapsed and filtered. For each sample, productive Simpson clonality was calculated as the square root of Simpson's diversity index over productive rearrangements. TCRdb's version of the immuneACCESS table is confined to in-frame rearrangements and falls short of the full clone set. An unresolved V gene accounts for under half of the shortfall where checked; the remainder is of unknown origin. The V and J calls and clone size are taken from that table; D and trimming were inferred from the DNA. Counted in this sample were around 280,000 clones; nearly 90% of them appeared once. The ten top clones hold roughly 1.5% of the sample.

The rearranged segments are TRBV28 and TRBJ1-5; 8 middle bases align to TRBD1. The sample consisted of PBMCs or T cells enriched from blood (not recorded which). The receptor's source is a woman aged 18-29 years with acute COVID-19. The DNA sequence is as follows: TGTGCCAGCAAACCAGGGGGCTCAGCAAATCAGCCCCAGCATTTT. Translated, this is CASKPGGSANQPQHF.